This is a list of T cell receptor beta chains from one sample in a study of shared clonotypes between healthy human individuals. Sequenced by immunoSEQ multiplex PCR; TCRdb stores in-frame clones only, minus some. The data hold around 1.5 million clones, with roughly 98% observed a single time. Sequencing used naive CD4+ T cells sorted from blood. These receptors were collected from a man aged 25 to 40 in good health. Each CDR3 is given without its conserved first and last residue. A row's size may be missing; if present it is once, few, many or a size class.

.	TRBV29-1	TRBJ2-7	SVAAGRYEQY
.	TRBV5-6	TRBJ2-3	ASSLVVAGTDTQY
.	TRBV5-1	TRBJ1-2	ASSLAVENYGYT
.	TRBV9	TRBJ2-2	ASSFSGNTGELF
.	TRBV11-3	TRBJ2-1	ASKTGPEGYNEQF
.	TRBV2	TRBJ2-7	ASSSQGRRDYEQY
.	TRBV2	TRBJ1-1	ASSRDRQNTEAF
.	TRBV6-1	TRBJ2-1	ASRLTSGSSHEQF
once	TRBV5-1	TRBJ1-5	ASSLGSGTGNNQPQH
once	TRBV11-2	TRBJ1-3	ASLSGNTIY
.	TRBV11-2	TRBJ2-1	ASRTIAGGRGSYNEQF
.	TRBV5-1	TRBJ2-3	ASSDLSGTDTQY
.	TRBV7-6	TRBJ2-1	ASSLGGGGAGEQF
once	TRBV10-3	TRBJ2-5	ATAGGRGETQY
.	TRBV7-3	TRBJ2-1	ASSLIGGSDNEQF
.	TRBV5-1	TRBJ2-3	ASSLGPSSGGTDTQY
.	TRBV6-5	TRBJ2-1	ASSSLAGGWNEQF
.	TRBV11-2	TRBJ1-4	ASSSLRGANEKLF
.	TRBV7-2	TRBJ1-2	ASSSGQGYGYT
once	TRBV29-1	TRBJ2-7	SAHGQGYEQY
once	TRBV29-1	TRBJ1-2	SVTSTT
.	TRBV5-1	TRBJ2-3	ASSFSSGRETDTQY
.	TRBV27	TRBJ2-3	ASSDPGTGPWATQY
once	TRBV11-2	TRBJ2-7	ASSLSGTSGAVPSYEQY
.	TRBV7-2	TRBJ2-7	ASSLDRGEQY
.	TRBV6-6	TRBJ2-1	ASSFSGSYNEQF
.	TRBV19	TRBJ2-7	ASSFGADISYEQY
.	TRBV14	TRBJ2-7	ASSPWSPGQTTYEQY
.	TRBV5-5	TRBJ2-5	ASSSSATGTETQY
.	TRBV18	TRBJ2-3	ASSPTGGKGDTQY
.	TRBV19	TRBJ1-1	ASRMLTPGHTLTEAF
.	TRBV5-1	TRBJ1-5	ASSLAPGNERPQH
.	TRBV9	TRBJ1-1	ASSVGPGGGTEAF
.	TRBV19	TRBJ1-5	ASSIGWGQPQH
.	TRBV10-3	TRBJ2-7	AISEPGLAGLEQY
.	TRBV5-4	TRBJ2-7	ASSSLAGGKY
.	TRBV7-9	TRBJ2-1	ASSLGDRQF
.	TRBV5-1	TRBJ2-3	ASSPGTKITDTQY
.	TRBV29-1	TRBJ2-2	SVFGDTGELF
.	TRBV5-5	TRBJ1-4	ASSNRDRDEKLF
.	TRBV27	TRBJ2-1	ASSPTENEQF
.	TRBV6-6	TRBJ1-2	ASSYPLGKGGYT
.	TRBV7-8	TRBJ1-3	ASSLGGDMAIY
.	TRBV27	TRBJ1-1	ASKIWVGRNTEAF
once	TRBV27	TRBJ2-1	ASSLLGSSFSYNEQF
.	TRBV29-1	TRBJ1-2	SAGGFGYT
.	TRBV25-1	TRBJ2-1	ASTLAGGYEQF
.	TRBV28	TRBJ2-7	ASSSAGTASYEQY
.	TRBV7-3	TRBJ2-1	ASSRGTSGSGSYNEQF
.	TRBV5-1	TRBJ1-3	ASSDGTFDTIY
.	TRBV15	TRBJ2-2	ATAYRVTGELF
.	TRBV18	TRBJ1-4	ASSPGRGEKLF
.	TRBV2	TRBJ2-5	ASRAGTKETQY
.	TRBV18	TRBJ2-7	ASSSTGTGMSYEQY
once	TRBV5-4	TRBJ2-7	ASSLGRHYEQY
.	TRBV14	TRBJ2-5	ASSHPGGETQY
.	TRBV6-1	TRBJ2-1	ASSRDSRYNEQF
.	TRBV29-1	TRBJ2-3	SVASSTGSDTQY
.	TRBV7-9	TRBJ2-5	ASSSHRAETQY